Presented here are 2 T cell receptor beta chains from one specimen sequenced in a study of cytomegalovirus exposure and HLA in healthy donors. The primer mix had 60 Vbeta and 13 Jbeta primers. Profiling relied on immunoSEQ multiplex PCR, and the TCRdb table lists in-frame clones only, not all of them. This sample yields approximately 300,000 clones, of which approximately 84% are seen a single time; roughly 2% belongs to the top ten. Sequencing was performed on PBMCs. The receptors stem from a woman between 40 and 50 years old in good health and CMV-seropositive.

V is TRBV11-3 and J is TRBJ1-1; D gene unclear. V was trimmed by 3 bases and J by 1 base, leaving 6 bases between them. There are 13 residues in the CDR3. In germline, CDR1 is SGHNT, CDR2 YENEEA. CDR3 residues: CASSFQANTEAFF. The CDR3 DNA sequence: TGTGCCAGCAGCTTTCAGGCGAACACTGAAGCTTTCTTT.

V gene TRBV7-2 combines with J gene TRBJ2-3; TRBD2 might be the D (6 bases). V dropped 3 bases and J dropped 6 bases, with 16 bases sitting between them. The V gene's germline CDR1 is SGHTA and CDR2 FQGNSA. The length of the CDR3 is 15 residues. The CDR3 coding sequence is TGTGCCAGCAGCTTGGAGGGACGGGGAGTGGATACGCAGTATTTT. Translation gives CASSLEGRGVDTQYF. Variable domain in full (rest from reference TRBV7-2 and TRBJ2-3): GAGVSQSPSNKVTEKGKDVELRCDPISGHTALYWYRQSLGQGLEFLIYFQGNSAPDKSGLPSDRFSAERTGGSVSTLTIQRTQQEDSAVYLCASSLEGRGVDTQYFGPGTRLTVL.